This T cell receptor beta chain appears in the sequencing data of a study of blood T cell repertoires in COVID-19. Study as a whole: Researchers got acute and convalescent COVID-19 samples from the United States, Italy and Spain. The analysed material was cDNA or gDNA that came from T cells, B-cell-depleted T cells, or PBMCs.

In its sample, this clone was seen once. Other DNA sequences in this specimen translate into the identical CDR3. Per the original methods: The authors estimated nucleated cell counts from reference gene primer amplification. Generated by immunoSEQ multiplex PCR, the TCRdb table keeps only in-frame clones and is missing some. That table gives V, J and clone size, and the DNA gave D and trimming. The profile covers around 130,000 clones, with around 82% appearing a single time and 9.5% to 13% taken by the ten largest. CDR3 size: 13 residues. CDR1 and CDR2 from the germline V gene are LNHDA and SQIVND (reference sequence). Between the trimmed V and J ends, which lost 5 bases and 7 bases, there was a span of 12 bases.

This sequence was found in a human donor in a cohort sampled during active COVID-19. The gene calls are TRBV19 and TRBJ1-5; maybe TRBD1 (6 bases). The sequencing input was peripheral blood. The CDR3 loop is CASSPGVGQPQHF. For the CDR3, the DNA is TGTGCCAGTAGTCCAGGGGTGGGGCAGCCCCAGCATTTT.